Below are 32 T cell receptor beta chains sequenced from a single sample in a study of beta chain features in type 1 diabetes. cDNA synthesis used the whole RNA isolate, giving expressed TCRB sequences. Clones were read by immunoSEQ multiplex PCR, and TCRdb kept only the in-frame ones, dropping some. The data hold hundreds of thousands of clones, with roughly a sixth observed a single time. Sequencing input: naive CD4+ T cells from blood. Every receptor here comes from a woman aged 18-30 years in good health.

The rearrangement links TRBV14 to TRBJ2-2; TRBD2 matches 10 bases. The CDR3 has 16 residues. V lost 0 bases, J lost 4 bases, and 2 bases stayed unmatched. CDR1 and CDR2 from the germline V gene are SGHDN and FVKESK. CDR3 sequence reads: CASSQDGLAATGELFF. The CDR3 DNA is TGTGCCAGCAGCCAAGATGGACTAGCGGCCACCGGGGAGCTGTTTTTT.

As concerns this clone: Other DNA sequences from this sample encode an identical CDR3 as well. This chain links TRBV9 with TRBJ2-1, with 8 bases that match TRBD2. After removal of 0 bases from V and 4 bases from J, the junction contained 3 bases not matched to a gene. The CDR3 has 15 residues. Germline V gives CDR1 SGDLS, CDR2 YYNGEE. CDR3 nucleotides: TGTGCCAGCAGCGTAGGAAGCGGGAGTTACAATGAGCAGTTCTTC. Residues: CASSVGSGSYNEQFF.

For the CDR3, the DNA is TGTGCTAGTGCCAAAGGTCGCGGGAGTGGTGGCTCCTACAATGAGCAGTTCTTC. Translation gives CASAKGRGSGGSYNEQFF. The chain joins TRBV12-5 to TRBJ2-1, with 7 positions matching TRBD2. CDR3 size: 18 residues. Trimming took 7 bases from V and 0 from J; bases not matched to a gene: 15. The germline V gene has CDR1 LGHNT and CDR2 FRNRAP.

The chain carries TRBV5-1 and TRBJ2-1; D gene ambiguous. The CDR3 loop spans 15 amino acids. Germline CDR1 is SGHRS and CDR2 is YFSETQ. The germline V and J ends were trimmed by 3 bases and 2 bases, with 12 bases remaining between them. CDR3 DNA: TGCGCCAGCAGCTCGACACCGAACCCCTACAATGAGCAGTTCTTC. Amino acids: CASSSTPNPYNEQFF.

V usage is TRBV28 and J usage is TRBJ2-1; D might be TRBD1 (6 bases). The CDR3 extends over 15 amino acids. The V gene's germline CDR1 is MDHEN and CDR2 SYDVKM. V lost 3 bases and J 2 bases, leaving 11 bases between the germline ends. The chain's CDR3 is CASSFPGQPYNEQFF. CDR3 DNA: TGTGCCAGCAGTTTCCCCGGACAGCCCTACAATGAGCAGTTCTTC.

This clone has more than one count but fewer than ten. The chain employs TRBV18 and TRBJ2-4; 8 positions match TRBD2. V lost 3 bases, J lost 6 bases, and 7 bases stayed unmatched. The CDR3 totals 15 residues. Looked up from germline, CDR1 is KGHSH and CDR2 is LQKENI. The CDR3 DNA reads TGTGCCAGCTCACCTGCGGACGGGGGGGGAAACATTCAGTACTTC. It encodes CASSPADGGGNIQYF.

CDR3 sequence: CASSPGQGFYGYTF. As DNA, the CDR3 is TGTGCCAGCAGCCCGGGACAGGGATTCTATGGCTACACCTTC. The chain is built from TRBV6-4 and TRBJ1-2, with 9 positions matching TRBD1. The CDR3 has 14 amino acids. Germline-derived CDR1 and CDR2 are MRHNA and SNTAGT. The junction had 6 bases not matched to a gene; V was cut back by 6 bases and J by 4 bases.

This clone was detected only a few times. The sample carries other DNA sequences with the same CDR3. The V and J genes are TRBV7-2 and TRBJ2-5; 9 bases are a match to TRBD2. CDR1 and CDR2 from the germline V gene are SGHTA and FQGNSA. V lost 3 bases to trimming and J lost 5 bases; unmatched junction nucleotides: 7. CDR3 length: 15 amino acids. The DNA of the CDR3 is TGTGCCAGCAGCTTGGTAGCGGGAGTCGGGGAGACCCAGTACTTC. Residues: CASSLVAGVGETQYF.

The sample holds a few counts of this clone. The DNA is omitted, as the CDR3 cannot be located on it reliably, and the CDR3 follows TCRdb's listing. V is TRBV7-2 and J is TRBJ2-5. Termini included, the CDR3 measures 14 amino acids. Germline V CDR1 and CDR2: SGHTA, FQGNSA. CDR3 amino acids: CASSSSGPQETQYF.

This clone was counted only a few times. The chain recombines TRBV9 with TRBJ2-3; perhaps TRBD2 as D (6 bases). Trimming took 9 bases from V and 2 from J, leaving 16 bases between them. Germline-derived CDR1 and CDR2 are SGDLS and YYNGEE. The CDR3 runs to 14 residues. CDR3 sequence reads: CATSPGLVTDTQYF. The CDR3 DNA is TGTGCCACTTCTCCGGGACTCGTCACAGATACGCAGTATTTT.

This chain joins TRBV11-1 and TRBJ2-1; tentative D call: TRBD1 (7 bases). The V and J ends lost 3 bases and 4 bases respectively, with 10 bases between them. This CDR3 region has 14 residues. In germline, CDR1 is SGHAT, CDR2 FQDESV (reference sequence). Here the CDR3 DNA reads TGTGCCAGCAGCTTCTCAGGGGGGTACAATGAGCAGTTCTTC. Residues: CASSFSGGYNEQFF.

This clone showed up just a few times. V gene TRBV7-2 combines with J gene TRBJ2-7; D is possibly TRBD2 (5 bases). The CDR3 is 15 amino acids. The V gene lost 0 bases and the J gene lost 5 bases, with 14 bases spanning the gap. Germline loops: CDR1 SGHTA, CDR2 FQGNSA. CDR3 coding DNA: TGTGCCAGCAGCTTAGCACGAGGTATTAGCGACGAGCAGTACTTC. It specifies CASSLARGISDEQYF. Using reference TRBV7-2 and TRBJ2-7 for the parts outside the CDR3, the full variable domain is GAGVSQSPSNKVTEKGKDVELRCDPISGHTALYWYRQSLGQGLEFLIYFQGNSAPDKSGLPSDRFSAERTGGSVSTLTIQRTQQEDSAVYLCASSLARGISDEQYFGPGTRLTVT.

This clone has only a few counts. The CDR3 bases are TGTGCCAGCAGTTTCCCCTCCGGTAATCAGCCCCAGCATTTT. The encoded protein is CASSFPSGNQPQHF. This chain uses TRBV28 with TRBJ1-5; D is unclear. Germline V gene sequence: CDR1 MDHEN, CDR2 SYDVKM. This CDR3 has 14 residues. Trimming left V 3 bases short and J 4 bases short, with 10 bases between. The full variable domain, its missing parts supplied by reference TRBV28 and TRBJ1-5, is DVKVTQSSRYLVKRTGEKVFLECVQDMDHENMFWYRQDPGLGLRLIYFSYDVKMKEKGDIPEGYSVSREKKERFSLILESASTNQTSMYLCASSFPSGNQPQHFGDGTRLSIL.

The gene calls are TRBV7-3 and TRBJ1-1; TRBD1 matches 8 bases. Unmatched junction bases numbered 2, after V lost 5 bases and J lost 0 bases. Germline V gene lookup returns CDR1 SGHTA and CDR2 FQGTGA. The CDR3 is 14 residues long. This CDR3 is CASSPGGLNTEAFF. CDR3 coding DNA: TGTGCCAGCAGCCCAGGGGGCCTGAACACTGAAGCTTTCTTT.

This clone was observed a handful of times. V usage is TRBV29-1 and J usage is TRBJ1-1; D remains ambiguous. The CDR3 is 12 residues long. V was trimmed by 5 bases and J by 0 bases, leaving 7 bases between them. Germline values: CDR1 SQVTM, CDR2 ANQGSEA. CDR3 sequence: CSVRRMNTEAFF. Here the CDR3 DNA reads TGCAGCGTTCGCCGCATGAACACTGAAGCTTTCTTT.

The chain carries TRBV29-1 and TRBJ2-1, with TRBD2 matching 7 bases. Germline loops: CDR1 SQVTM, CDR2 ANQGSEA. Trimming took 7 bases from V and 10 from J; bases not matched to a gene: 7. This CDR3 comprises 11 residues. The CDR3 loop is CSAAGENEQFF. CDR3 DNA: TGCAGCGCTGCGGGGGAAAACGAGCAGTTCTTC.

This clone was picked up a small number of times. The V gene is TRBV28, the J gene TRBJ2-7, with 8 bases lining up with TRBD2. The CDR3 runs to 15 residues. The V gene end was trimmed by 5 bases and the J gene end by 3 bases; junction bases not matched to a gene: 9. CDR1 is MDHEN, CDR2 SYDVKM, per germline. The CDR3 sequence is CASSPLGAGGYEQYF. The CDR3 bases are TGTGCCAGCAGTCCCCTCGGGGCGGGAGGCTACGAGCAGTACTTC. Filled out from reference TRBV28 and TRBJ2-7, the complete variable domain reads DVKVTQSSRYLVKRTGEKVFLECVQDMDHENMFWYRQDPGLGLRLIYFSYDVKMKEKGDIPEGYSVSREKKERFSLILESASTNQTSMYLCASSPLGAGGYEQYFGPGTRLTVT.

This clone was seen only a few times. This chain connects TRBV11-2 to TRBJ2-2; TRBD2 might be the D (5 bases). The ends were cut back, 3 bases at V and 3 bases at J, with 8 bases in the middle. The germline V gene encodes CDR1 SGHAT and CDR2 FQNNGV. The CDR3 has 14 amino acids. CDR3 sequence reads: CASSLNGDTGELFF. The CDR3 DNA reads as TGTGCCAGCAGCTTGAACGGGGACACCGGGGAGCTGTTTTTT.

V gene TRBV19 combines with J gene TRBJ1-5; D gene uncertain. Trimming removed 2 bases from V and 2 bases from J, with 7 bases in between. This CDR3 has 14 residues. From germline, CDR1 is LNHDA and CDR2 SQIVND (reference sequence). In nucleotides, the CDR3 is TGTGCCAGTAGTATAAATTTCGGCAATCAGCCCCAGCATTTT. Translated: CASSINFGNQPQHF.

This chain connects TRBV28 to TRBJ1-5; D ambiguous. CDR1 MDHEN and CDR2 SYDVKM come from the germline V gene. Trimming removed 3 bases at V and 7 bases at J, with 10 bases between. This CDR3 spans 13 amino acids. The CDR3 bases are TGTGCCAGCAGTTTCTCGGTCCGGCAGCCCCAGCATTTT. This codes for CASSFSVRQPQHF.

This chain's CDR3 is CASSRQGVVGGELFF. For the CDR3, the DNA is TGTGCCAGCAGCCGACAGGGAGTCGTCGGCGGGGAGCTGTTTTTT. The chain joins TRBV7-2 to TRBJ2-2, with 7 bases lining up with TRBD1. With 5 bases clipped from V and 7 bases from J, the junction kept 10 bases outside the gene matches. CDR1 SGHTA and CDR2 FQGNSA come from the germline V gene. This CDR3 has 15 residues.

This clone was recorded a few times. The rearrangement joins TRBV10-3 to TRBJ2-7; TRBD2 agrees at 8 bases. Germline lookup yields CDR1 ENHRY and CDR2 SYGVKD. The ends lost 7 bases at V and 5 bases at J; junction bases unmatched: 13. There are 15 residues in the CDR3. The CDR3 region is CAITPGSGSFDEQYF. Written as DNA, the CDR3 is TGTGCCATCACCCCGGGGAGCGGGAGCTTCGACGAGCAGTACTTC.

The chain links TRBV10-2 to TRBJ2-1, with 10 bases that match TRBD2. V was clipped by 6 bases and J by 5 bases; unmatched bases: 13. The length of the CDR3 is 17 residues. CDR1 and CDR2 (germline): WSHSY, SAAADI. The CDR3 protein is CASRADRTSGLNNEQFF. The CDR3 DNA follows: TGCGCCAGCAGAGCCGATAGGACTAGCGGATTAAACAATGAGCAGTTCTTC.

The CDR3 protein is CSARVRDEQYF. The DNA for the CDR3 is TGCAGTGCTAGAGTCAGGGACGAGCAGTACTTC. The chain has TRBV20-1 and TRBJ2-7, with D perhaps TRBD1 (5 bases). The CDR3 runs to 11 residues. The germline V gene encodes CDR1 DFQATT and CDR2 SNEGSKA (reference sequence). Trimming left V 1 base short and J 5 bases short, with 6 bases between.

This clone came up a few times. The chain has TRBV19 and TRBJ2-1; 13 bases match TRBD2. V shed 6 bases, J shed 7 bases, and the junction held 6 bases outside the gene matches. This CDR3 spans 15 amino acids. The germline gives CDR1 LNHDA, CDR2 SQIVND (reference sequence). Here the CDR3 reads CASRARTSGSNEQFF. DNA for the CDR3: TGTGCCAGTAGGGCCCGGACTAGCGGGAGTAATGAGCAGTTCTTC. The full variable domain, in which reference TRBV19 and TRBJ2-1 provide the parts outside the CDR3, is DGGITQSPKYLFRKEGQNVTLSCEQNLNHDAMYWYRQDPGQGLRLIYYSQIVNDFQKGDIAEGYSVSREKKESFPLTVTSAQKNPTAFYLCASRARTSGSNEQFFGPGTRLTVL.

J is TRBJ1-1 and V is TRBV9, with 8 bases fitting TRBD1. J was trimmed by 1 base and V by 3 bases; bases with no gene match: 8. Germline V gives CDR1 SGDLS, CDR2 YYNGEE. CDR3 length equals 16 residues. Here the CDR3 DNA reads TGTGCCAGCAGCGCCACACAGGGGGAGGAGAACACTGAAGCTTTCTTT. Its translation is CASSATQGEENTEAFF.

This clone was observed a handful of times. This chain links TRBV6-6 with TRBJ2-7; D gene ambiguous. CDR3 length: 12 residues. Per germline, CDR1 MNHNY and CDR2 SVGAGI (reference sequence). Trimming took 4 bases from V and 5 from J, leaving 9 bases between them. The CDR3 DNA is TGTGCCAGCAGTTCCCCTGTGAACGAGCAGTACTTC. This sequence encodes CASSSPVNEQYF.

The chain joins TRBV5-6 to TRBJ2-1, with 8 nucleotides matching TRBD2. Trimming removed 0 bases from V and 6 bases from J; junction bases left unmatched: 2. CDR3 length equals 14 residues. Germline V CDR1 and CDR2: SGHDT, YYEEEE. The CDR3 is CASSLGTSSNEQFF. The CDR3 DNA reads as TGTGCCAGCAGCTTGGGGACTAGCTCCAATGAGCAGTTCTTC.

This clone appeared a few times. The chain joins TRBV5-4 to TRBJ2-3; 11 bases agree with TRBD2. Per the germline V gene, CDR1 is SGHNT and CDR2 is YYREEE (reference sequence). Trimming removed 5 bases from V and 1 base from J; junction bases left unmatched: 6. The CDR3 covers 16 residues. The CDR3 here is CASSRLAGRGTDTQYF. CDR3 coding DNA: TGTGCCAGCAGTAGACTAGCGGGACGTGGCACAGATACGCAGTATTTT. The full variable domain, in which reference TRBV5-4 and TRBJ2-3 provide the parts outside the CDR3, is ETGVTQSPTHLIKTRGQQVTLRCSSQSGHNTVSWYQQALGQGPQFIFQYYREEENGRGNFPPRFSGLQFPNYSSELNVNALELDDSALYLCASSRLAGRGTDTQYFGPGTRLTVL.

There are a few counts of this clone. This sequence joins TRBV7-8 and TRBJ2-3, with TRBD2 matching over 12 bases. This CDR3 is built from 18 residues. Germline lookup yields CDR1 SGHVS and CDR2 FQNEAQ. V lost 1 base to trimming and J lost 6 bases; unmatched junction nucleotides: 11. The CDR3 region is CASSLGGLAGGLADTQYF. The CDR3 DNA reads TGTGCCAGCAGCTTAGGTGGGCTAGCGGGAGGGCTTGCCGATACGCAGTATTTT.

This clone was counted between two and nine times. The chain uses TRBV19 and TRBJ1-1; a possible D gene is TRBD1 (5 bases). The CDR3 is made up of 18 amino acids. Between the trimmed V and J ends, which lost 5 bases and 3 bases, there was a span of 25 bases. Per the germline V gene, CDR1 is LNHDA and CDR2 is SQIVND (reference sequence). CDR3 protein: CASSPIPGTYGMDTEAFF. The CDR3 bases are TGTGCCAGTAGTCCCATTCCCGGGACCTATGGCATGGACACTGAAGCTTTCTTT.

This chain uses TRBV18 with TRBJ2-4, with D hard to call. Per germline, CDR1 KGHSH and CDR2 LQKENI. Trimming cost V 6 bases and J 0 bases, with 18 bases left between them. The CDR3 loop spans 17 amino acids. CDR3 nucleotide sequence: TGTGCCAGCTCTCCTTTTTTCGGAGCCCTAGCCAAAAACATTCAGTACTTC. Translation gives CASSPFFGALAKNIQYF.